These T cell receptor beta chains were read from a single sample in a study of radiotherapy plus CTLA-4 blockade in lung cancer. Clones were read by immunoSEQ multiplex PCR, and TCRdb kept only the in-frame ones, dropping some. The repertoire holds 80,000 or so clones, with 78% as singletons. The sample in question was peripheral blood, obtained from a patient treated with radiotherapy plus ipilimumab. The receptors derive from a human donor with non-small cell lung cancer whose response to radiotherapy plus ipilimumab could not be evaluated. Some clones in this sample may be carry-over from other donors' samples. Both conserved end residues are part of each CDR3. A D gene is named only where the DNA matches it firmly. The listing skips clone size in some rows; elsewhere it reads once, few, many or a size class.

TRBD1 TRBJ2-1 TRBV6-1 NA CASSEHRTGTYNEQFF TGTGCCAGCAGTGAACACCGGACAGGGACATACAATGAGCAGTTCTTC
TRBD1 TRBJ1-3 TRBV2 NA CASSGQGRGNTIYF TGTGCCAGCAGTGGACAGGGGAGAGGAAACACCATATATTTT
NA TRBJ2-1 TRBV29-1 NA CSVGPGLGEQFF TGCAGCGTTGGTCCGGGTTTGGGTGAGCAGTTCTTC
NA TRBJ2-6 TRBV6-5 NA CASSLFFSGANVLTF TGTGCCAGCAGCCTCTTTTTCTCTGGGGCCAACGTCCTGACTTTC
NA TRBJ2-5 TRBV5-1 NA CASRLNPGLQETQYF TGCGCCAGCAGGCTTAACCCGGGACTTCAAGAGACCCAGTACTTC
TRBD2 TRBJ2-7 TRBV18 once CASSPTSGGSVEQYF TGTGCCAGCTCACCTACTAGCGGGGGGAGTGTCGAGCAGTACTTC
TRBD2 TRBJ2-3 TRBV5-1 NA CASSWVGGGSTDTQYF TGCGCCAGCAGTTGGGTCGGGGGGGGCAGCACAGATACGCAGTATTTT
NA TRBJ1-1 TRBV29-1 NA CSVNRATNTEAFF TGCAGCGTTAACAGGGCCACGAACACTGAAGCTTTCTTT
TRBD1 TRBJ1-2 TRBV19 NA CASSMAGGHYGYTF TGTGCCAGTAGTATGGCAGGGGGCCACTATGGCTACACCTTC
TRBD1 TRBJ2-7 TRBV4-1 NA CASSQERGTGRDEQYF TGCGCCAGCAGCCAAGAGAGGGGGACAGGGCGAGACGAGCAGTACTTC
TRBD2 TRBJ2-2 TRBV2 NA CASTLASGVAGELFF TGTGCCAGCACCCTAGCTAGCGGGGTGGCCGGGGAGCTGTTTTTT
NA TRBJ2-5 TRBV7-2 NA CASSVGLQETQYF TGTGCCAGCAGCGTGGGACTTCAAGAGACCCAGTACTTC
TRBD2 TRBJ2-5 TRBV27 NA CASSLSPPTSGGLLQETQYF TGTGCCAGCAGTTTATCTCCCCCGACTAGCGGGGGCCTTCTCCAAGAGACCCAGTACTTC
NA TRBJ2-1 TRBV2 NA CASSEATGHYNEQFF TGTGCCAGCAGTGAAGCAACGGGACATTACAATGAGCAGTTCTTC
NA TRBJ1-2 TRBV7-2 NA CASSPALGGTNYGYTF TGTGCCAGCAGCCCCGCATTGGGGGGAACTAACTATGGCTACACCTTC
NA TRBJ1-6 TRBV18 once CASSPTSGDSPLHF TGTGCCAGCTCACCAACCAGTGGAGATTCACCCCTCCACTTT
NA TRBJ1-1 TRBV6-5 NA CASSVHRSGTEAFF TGTGCCAGCAGTGTCCACAGGTCGGGCACTGAAGCTTTCTTT
NA TRBJ2-7 TRBV11-2 NA CASSLRLILSSYEQYF TGTGCCAGCAGCCTCAGACTTATCCTTAGCTCCTACGAGCAGTACTTC
TRBD1 TRBJ1-6 TRBV4-3 NA CASSQNLPPGQANSPLHF TGCGCCAGCAGCCAAAACCTCCCCCCGGGACAGGCAAATTCACCCCTCCACTTT
NA TRBJ1-6 TRBV5-1 NA CASSLSSYNSPLHF TGCGCCAGCAGCCTTAGCTCCTATAATTCACCCCTCCACTTT
NA TRBJ2-7 TRBV7-9 NA CASSEDSLQYF TGTGCCAGCAGTGAAGACAGCCTGCAGTACTTC
TRBD1 TRBJ2-3 TRBV28 NA CASRNLHTGGTDTQYF TGTGCCAGCAGGAACTTACACACAGGGGGCACAGATACGCAGTATTTT
TRBD2 TRBJ2-2 TRBV14 NA CASSRGLAGWFTGELFF TGTGCCAGCAGCCGCGGACTAGCGGGGTGGTTCACCGGGGAGCTGTTTTTT
NA TRBJ2-2 TRBV19 NA CASKQSRRGTGELFF TGTGCCAGTAAACAATCTCGTAGGGGCACCGGGGAGCTGTTTTTT
NA TRBJ2-1 TRBV2 NA CARDSGLNLYEQFF TGTGCCAGGGATTCGGGATTAAACTTATATGAGCAGTTCTTC
NA TRBJ1-1 TRBV5-8 NA CASSLQDENTEAFF TGTGCCAGCAGCTTACAAGATGAGAACACTGAAGCTTTCTTT
TRBD1 TRBJ2-5 TRBV10-3 NA CAIRKATGQETQYF TGTGCCATCAGGAAAGCGACAGGGCAAGAGACCCAGTACTTC
NA TRBJ2-7 TRBV6-5 NA CASKGWGRSYEQYF TGTGCCAGCAAGGGGTGGGGGAGGTCCTACGAGCAGTACTTC
TRBD2 TRBJ2-7 TRBV4-3 NA CASSQDSRGSYEQYF TGCGCCAGCAGCCAAGATTCGCGGGGGTCCTACGAGCAGTACTTC
NA TRBJ1-2 TRBV7-2 NA CASSLSQSYGYTF TGTGCCAGCAGCTTATCACAGAGCTATGGCTACACCTTC
NA TRBJ1-2 TRBV7-9 NA CASSFGWLYGYTF TGTGCCAGCAGCTTCGGGTGGTTATATGGCTACACCTTC
TRBD2 TRBJ2-7 TRBV25-1 NA CASSRAGAYEQYF TGTGCCAGCAGTCGAGCGGGGGCCTACGAGCAGTACTTC
NA TRBJ2-2 TRBV9 NA CASSVDSRGGELFF TGTGCCAGCAGCGTAGATAGTAGGGGGGGGGAGCTGTTTTTT
NA TRBJ1-5 TRBV21-1 once CASSRRWPRDLNQPQHF TGTGCCAGCAGCAGGCGGTGGCCCAGGGATCTCAATCAGCCCCAGCATTTT
NA TRBJ2-7 TRBV7-6 NA CASSLGAYVQGHEQYF TGTGCCAGCAGCTTAGGGGCGTATGTACAGGGTCACGAGCAGTACTTC
NA TRBJ1-5 TRBV4-1 few CASSQVGGFSNQPQHF TGCGCCAGCAGCCAAGTTGGGGGGTTTAGCAATCAGCCCCAGCATTTT
NA TRBJ1-4 TRBV7-8 NA CASSPSRTNEKLFF TGTGCCAGCAGCCCCTCCCGGACTAATGAAAAACTGTTTTTT
TRBD1 TRBJ2-1 TRBV6-5 NA CASTEGTGAYNEQFF TGTGCCAGCACAGAGGGGACAGGGGCGTACAATGAGCAGTTCTTC
TRBD1 TRBJ1-4 TRBV28 NA CASRVQGVGEKLFF TGTGCCAGCAGAGTCCAGGGGGTTGGCGAAAAACTGTTTTTT
NA TRBJ1-1 TRBV4-2 NA CASSQEEGNTEAFF TGTGCCAGCAGCCAAGAAGAGGGGAACACTGAAGCTTTCTTT
TRBD1 TRBJ1-3 TRBV4-3 NA CASSAATGAGNTIYF TGCGCCAGCAGCGCGGCGACAGGGGCTGGAAACACCATATATTTT
TRBD1 TRBJ1-1 TRBV18 NA CASSPRVAWTGENTEAFF TGTGCCAGCTCACCACGGGTGGCCTGGACAGGGGAGAACACTGAAGCTTTCTTT
TRBD1 TRBJ1-5 TRBV19 NA CASSIGTGNQPQHF TGTGCCAGTAGTATCGGGACAGGGAATCAGCCCCAGCATTTT
TRBD1 TRBJ1-1 TRBV5-1 NA CASSWGQGGTEAFF TGCGCCAGCAGCTGGGGACAGGGCGGCACTGAAGCTTTCTTT
NA TRBJ1-1 TRBV5-6 NA CASSIQGNTEAFF TGTGCCAGCAGCATACAGGGGAACACTGAAGCTTTCTTT
TRBD2 TRBJ2-1 TRBV5-1 NA CASSLGVTSGGTYNEQFF TGCGCCAGCAGCTTGGGAGTGACTAGCGGGGGGACCTACAATGAGCAGTTCTTC
NA TRBJ1-5 TRBV19 NA CASRGSPNQPQHF TGTGCCAGTAGGGGCAGTCCCAATCAGCCCCAGCATTTT
NA TRBJ2-3 TRBV5-5 NA CASSPDGLADTQYF TGTGCCAGCAGCCCTGACGGGTTGGCAGATACGCAGTATTTT
NA TRBJ2-3 TRBV28 few CASSLRTATDTQYF TGTGCCAGCAGTTTAAGGACAGCAACAGATACGCAGTATTTT